The T cell receptor beta chain described here comes from a study of cytotoxic CD8 clonotypes in ibrutinib-treated CLL. Background on the study: Response sampling took place at median roughly twelve months of treatment, range 6 to 36.

For TCR beta libraries, approximately 2 micrograms of genomic DNA were obtained from cryopreserved PBMCs. Sequencing was performed with immunoSEQ multiplex PCR; in TCRdb, only in-frame clones are kept and a portion is missing. The table records tens of thousands of clones, roughly 50% of them present only once. Regarding the study as a whole: Once treatment began, public clonotypes, which were uncommon, contracted or stayed stable.

V was shortened by 2 bases and J by 6 bases, with 8 bases between the two germline ends. There are 14 residues in the CDR3. Germline V gives CDR1 SEHNR, CDR2 FQNEAQ (reference sequence). Concerning this clone itself: Its antigen is still unknown.

The sequence derives from a human donor with chronic lymphocytic leukemia. This rearrangement joins TRBV7-9 to TRBJ1-6; D is possibly TRBD1 (6 bases). The input for sequencing was PBMCs, taken after 24 months of ibrutinib treatment. CDR3 nucleotides: TGTGCCAGCAGCTTACAGGGGTCTAATTCACCCCTCCACTTT. Translated, it gives CASSLQGSNSPLHF.